This is a list of T cell receptor beta chains from one sample in a study of cytomegalovirus exposure and HLA in healthy donors. Libraries were prepared by immunoSEQ multiplex PCR; TCRdb keeps only in-frame clonotypes and omits some of them. Of under 150,000 clones in the sample, around 72% were seen once. The sequenced sample consisted of PBMCs. These receptors came from a man between 35 and 55 years old in good health and CMV-seronegative. CDR3s include the opening cysteine and the closing phenylalanine or tryptophan. The order of the fields is V gene, J gene, D gene, clone size, CDR3 protein, CDR3 DNA. A D gene is named only where the DNA matches it firmly. Rows give clone size only sometimes, using once, few, many, or a class for an expanded clone.

>TRBV6-1|TRBJ1-5|.|.
CASSSTVSNQPQHF
TGTGCCAGCAGCTCGACAGTTAGCAATCAGCCCCAGCATTTT
>TRBV27|TRBJ1-6|.|few
CASSFRRVNSPLHF
TGTGCCAGCAGTTTCCGCAGGGTAAATTCACCCCTCCACTTT
>TRBV30|TRBJ1-2|.|.
CAWSPGQGYTF
TGTGCCTGGAGTCCAGGGCAAGGCTACACCTTC
>TRBV5-1|TRBJ2-2|TRBD2|.
CASSSGTSSGELFF
TGCGCCAGCAGCTCCGGGACTAGCTCCGGGGAGCTGTTTTTT
>TRBV5-6|TRBJ2-3|.|once
CASSSLRRERDTQYF
TGTGCCAGCAGCTCCCTGAGGAGGGAGCGAGATACGCAGTATTTT
>TRBV10-3|TRBJ1-2|.|.
CAISEPTLGDYGYTF
TGTGCCATCAGTGAGCCTACTTTGGGAGACTATGGCTACACCTTC
>TRBV5-5|TRBJ2-5|TRBD2|.
CASSFAGLAGGRAETQYF
TGTGCCAGCAGCTTCGCCGGACTAGCGGGGGGACGTGCGGAGACCCAGTACTTC
>TRBV10-3|TRBJ2-5|TRBD1|.
CAISRDRGLRTQYF
TGTGCCATCAGTCGGGACAGGGGCCTCAGGACCCAGTACTTC
>TRBV7-7|TRBJ2-2|.|.
CASSFYGAGELFF
TGTGCCAGCAGCTTCTACGGGGCCGGGGAGCTGTTTTTT
>TRBV5-1|TRBJ2-7|TRBD1|once
CASSLRGRGSYEQYF
TGCGCCAGCAGCCTCAGGGGGCGAGGGTCCTACGAGCAGTACTTC
>TRBV9|TRBJ2-1|.|.
CASSVDGATNEQFF
TGTGCCAGCAGCGTAGATGGAGCGACCAATGAGCAGTTCTTC
>TRBV6-1|TRBJ1-5|.|.
CASTIGTGNQPQHF
TGTGCCAGCACTATCGGCACAGGGAATCAGCCCCAGCATTTT
>TRBV2|TRBJ2-7|.|once
CASSGGVRVSNYEQYF
TGTGCCAGCAGTGGGGGGGTTCGTGTCAGCAACTACGAGCAGTACTTC
>TRBV6-6|TRBJ2-1|TRBD2|few
CASSELASGDNEQFF
TGTGCCAGCAGCGAGTTGGCTAGCGGCGACAATGAGCAGTTCTTC
>TRBV9|TRBJ2-7|.|.
CASSVAGQGSEQCF
TGTGCCAGCAGCGTAGCGGGACAAGGATCCGAGCAGTGCTTC
>TRBV10-1|TRBJ1-2|.|.
CASTDGYTF
TGCGCCAGCACAGATGGCTACACCTTC
>TRBV6-1|TRBJ2-4|.|.
CASSDYRGKNIQYF
TGTGCCAGCAGTGACTACCGGGGCAAAAACATTCAGTACTTC
>TRBV4-3|TRBJ2-7|TRBD2|.
CASSQGAGAYEQYF
TGCGCCAGCAGCCAAGGAGCGGGAGCCTACGAGCAGTACTTC
>TRBV6-5|TRBJ2-7|TRBD1|.
CASSLTGEEQYF
TGTGCCAGCAGTTTAACAGGGGAGGAGCAGTACTTC
>TRBV6-1|TRBJ1-5|.|.
CASTGNRVNNQPQHF
TGTGCCAGCACCGGAAACAGGGTCAACAATCAGCCCCAGCATTTT
>TRBV5-4|TRBJ1-2|.|.
CASSTNVGGLEGYTF
TGTGCCAGCAGCACCAACGTTGGGGGCCTGGAGGGCTACACCTTC
>TRBV11-2|TRBJ1-3|.|.
CASSLGVGNTIYF
TGTGCCAGCAGCCTGGGAGTGGGAAACACCATATATTTT
>TRBV5-4|TRBJ2-7|TRBD1|.
CASSSRTGGGEQYF
TGTGCCAGCAGCTCCCGGACAGGGGGGGGCGAGCAGTACTTC
>TRBV5-6|TRBJ2-7|TRBD2|.
CASSTGLAASLQYF
TGTGCCAGCAGCACGGGACTAGCGGCGTCTCTTCAGTACTTC
>TRBV9|TRBJ2-2|.|.
CASSKGGLNTGELFF
TGTGCCAGCAGCAAGGGGGGGCTTAACACCGGGGAGCTGTTTTTT
>TRBV5-4|TRBJ1-4|.|.
CASSLGGGRGVNEKLFF
TGTGCCAGCAGCTTGGGAGGCGGTCGGGGGGTGAATGAAAAACTGTTTTTT
>TRBV5-1|TRBJ2-7|.|.
CASSLGIGGVSYEQYF
TGCGCCAGCAGCTTGGGGATCGGCGGGGTGTCCTACGAGCAGTACTTC
>TRBV27|TRBJ2-5|TRBD2|.
CASRPTSGSQETQYF
TGTGCCAGCAGACCGACTAGCGGGAGTCAAGAGACCCAGTACTTC
>TRBV25-1|TRBJ1-6|TRBD1|.
CATSGQGNSPLNF
TGTGCCACCTCGGGACAGGGGAATTCACCCCTCAACTTT
>TRBV5-6|TRBJ2-3|TRBD1|few
CASSTYRDRDTDTQYF
TGTGCCAGCAGCACCTACCGGGACAGGGACACAGATACGCAGTATTTT
>TRBV9|TRBJ2-7|TRBD2|.
CASSVDGGGAGEQYF
TGTGCCAGCAGCGTAGACGGCGGGGGGGCTGGCGAGCAGTACTTC
>TRBV27|TRBJ2-7|TRBD2|.
CASSLGAGGSYEQYF
TGTGCCAGCAGTTTAGGAGCGGGGGGTTCCTACGAGCAGTACTTC
>TRBV27|TRBJ1-5|.|few
CASSRSGVRQPQHF
TGTGCCAGCAGTCGATCAGGGGTTCGACAGCCCCAGCATTTT
>TRBV21-1|TRBJ2-7|.|.
CASSSQSGQVYEQYF
TGTGCCAGCAGCAGCCAATCGGGACAGGTCTACGAGCAGTACTTC
>TRBV10-1|TRBJ1-1|.|once
CASSEVWPNTEAFF
TGCGCCAGCAGTGAAGTGTGGCCGAACACTGAAGCTTTCTTT
>TRBV27|TRBJ1-5|.|once
CASSWALLSPQHF
TGTGCCAGCAGTTGGGCCCTTTTGTCGCCCCAGCATTTT
>TRBV30|TRBJ2-6|.|.
CAWSVISGANVLTF
TGTGCCTGGAGTGTTATATCCGGGGCCAACGTCCTGACTTTC
>TRBV29-1|TRBJ2-7|.|.
CSVYPSNSYEQYF
TGCAGCGTTTACCCTAGCAACTCCTACGAGCAGTACTTC
>TRBV4-3|TRBJ2-7|TRBD2|.
CASSQRLAGYEQYF
TGCGCCAGCAGCCAGAGACTAGCGGGATACGAGCAGTACTTC
>TRBV13|TRBJ1-1|.|.
CASSFRQVVTEAFF
TGTGCCAGCAGCTTCCGACAGGTGGTCACTGAAGCTTTCTTT
>TRBV19|TRBJ1-4|.|.
CASSQRREINEKLFF
TGTGCCAGCAGTCAGAGGAGGGAAATTAATGAAAAACTGTTTTTT
>TRBV2|TRBJ2-7|TRBD1|.
CASILGPTGGHYEQYF
TGTGCCAGCATCTTGGGGCCGACAGGGGGACACTACGAGCAGTACTTC
>TRBV5-1|TRBJ2-2|TRBD1|.
CASSPLGQGDGELFF
TGCGCCAGCAGTCCCTTGGGACAGGGGGACGGGGAGCTGTTTTTT
>TRBV5-1|TRBJ2-2|.|.
CASSRLDSVNTGELFF
TGCGCCAGCAGCCGACTCGACTCCGTGAACACCGGGGAGCTGTTTTTT
>TRBV28|TRBJ2-7|TRBD1|.
CASMETGKFYEQYF
TGTGCCAGCATGGAGACAGGGAAGTTCTACGAGCAGTACTTC
>TRBV25-1|TRBJ1-2|TRBD1|.
CASSAPGQVYGYTF
TGTGCCAGCAGTGCTCCGGGACAGGTCTATGGCTACACCTTC
>TRBV5-1|TRBJ2-3|TRBD1|.
CASGKMGTVGDLQRTDTQYF
TGCGCCAGCGGGAAAATGGGGACAGTGGGAGACTTACAACGCACAGATACGCAGTATTTT
>TRBV28|TRBJ1-5|.|.
CASSPQLQGQPQHF
TGTGCCAGCAGTCCCCAATTACAGGGCCAGCCCCAGCATTTT
>TRBV5-6|TRBJ1-4|TRBD1|.
CASRHTGVRSEKLFF
TGTGCCAGCAGGCATACAGGGGTAAGAAGTGAAAAACTGTTTTTT
>TRBV15|TRBJ2-5|TRBD2|.
CATSPLWEGRETQYF
TGTGCCACCAGCCCTTTGTGGGAGGGCCGAGAGACCCAGTACTTC
>TRBV5-1|TRBJ2-7|.|once
CASSPSGGPYEQYF
TGCGCCAGCAGCCCCTCGGGGGGCCCCTACGAGCAGTACTTC
>TRBV29-1|TRBJ2-1|TRBD2|.
CTIKGSGGLGVNEQFF
TGCACCATCAAGGGTAGCGGGGGCCTTGGGGTCAATGAGCAGTTCTTC
>TRBV11-3|TRBJ1-1|.|once
CASSPSGGTEAFF
TGTGCCAGCAGCCCCAGCGGGGGGACTGAAGCTTTCTTT
>TRBV28|TRBJ1-1|.|.
CASSSSGNTEAFF
TGTGCCAGCAGTTCATCAGGGAACACTGAAGCTTTCTTT